The 32 T cell receptor beta chains below come from one sample, sequenced in a study of T cell responses to AZD1222 COVID-19 vaccine. Generated by immunoSEQ multiplex PCR, the TCRdb table keeps only in-frame clones and is missing some. This sample carries about 84,000 clones, 70% to 90% of them seen once, and the ten largest clones take less than 1.6%. The specimen comprised peripheral blood, sampled on day 0 of AZD1222 vaccination. These receptors were obtained from an adult in good health.

This chain connects TRBV3-1 (or the pseudogene TRBV3-2) to TRBJ1-1; D is perhaps TRBD1 (5 bases). The V and J ends lost 2 bases and 8 bases respectively, with 15 bases between them. The CDR3 length is 14 residues. Germline loops: CDR1 LGHDT, CDR2 YNNKEL (reference sequence). The CDR3 coding sequence is TGTGCCAGCAGCCAATCCCAGGGCCGGCGGGAAGCTTTCTTT. This codes for CASSQSQGRREAFF.

This clone was counted a single time. The chain combines TRBV7-2 with TRBJ1-4; D call uncertain. The CDR3 is 15 residues long. Trimming pared 1 base from V and 0 bases from J, leaving 6 bases between. The germline V gene encodes CDR1 SGHTA and CDR2 FQGNSA. CDR3 bases: TGTGCCAGCAGCTTAGGGCAGGCAACTAATGAAAAACTGTTTTTT. Translating it yields CASSLGQATNEKLFF.

The CDR3 sequence is CASKEASYEQYF. DNA for the CDR3: TGTGCCAGCAAGGAGGCCTCCTACGAGCAGTACTTC. This chain uses TRBV2 with TRBJ2-7; perhaps TRBD2 as D (5 bases). CDR1 and CDR2 from the germline V gene are SNHLY and FYNNEI. CDR3 length: 12 residues. The V end was cut by 7 bases, the J end by 0 bases, with 7 bases between.

This chain uses TRBV6-5 with TRBJ1-2; D is unclear. The CDR3 is 13 residues long. The germline V gene encodes CDR1 MNHEY and CDR2 SVGAGI. The CDR3 DNA is TGTGCAGCCACGATAGGTGGCAACTATGGCTACACCTTC. This encodes CAATIGGNYGYTF.

V and J are TRBV9 and TRBJ2-1; a weak D match, TRBD2 (6 bases). In germline, CDR1 is SGDLS, CDR2 YYNGEE. This CDR3 comprises 15 residues. V was shortened by 4 bases and J by 6 bases, with 17 bases between the two germline ends. CDR3 nucleotide sequence: TGTGCCAGCAGCCCCGGACTACAAACCGGCAATGAGCAGTTCTTC. Translating gives CASSPGLQTGNEQFF.

The V call is TRBV7-9, the J call TRBJ2-1; the match to TRBD1 covers 7 bases. The CDR3 is 15 amino acids. Germline values: CDR1 SEHNR, CDR2 FQNEAQ (reference sequence). Germline trimming cut 3 bases from V and 4 bases from J; bases unmatched to any gene: 6. The CDR3 sequence is CASSFGDSPYNEQFF. The CDR3 coding sequence is TGTGCCAGCAGCTTCGGGGACAGCCCGTACAATGAGCAGTTCTTC.

This rearrangement joins TRBV30 to TRBJ1-1; D might be TRBD1 (6 bases). CDR1 is GTSNPN and CDR2 is SVGIG in the germline V gene (reference sequence). Trimming took off 3 bases at V and 6 bases at J, with 14 bases between the two ends. The CDR3 is 13 amino acids. CDR3 residues: CAWSRQVIAEAFF. The CDR3 DNA sequence: TGTGCCTGGAGCCGACAGGTGATAGCTGAAGCTTTCTTT.

The chain is built from TRBV19 and TRBJ1-2; D is unresolved. CDR1 LNHDA and CDR2 SQIVND come from the germline V gene (reference sequence). This CDR3 has 15 amino acids. The V end lost 6 bases, the J end lost 0 bases, and 14 bases lay between the germline ends. The CDR3 sequence is CASRDFVSANYGYTF. In DNA form, the CDR3 reads TGTGCCAGTAGGGATTTTGTGTCAGCTAACTATGGCTACACCTTC.

The chain employs TRBV14 and TRBJ2-1, with 10 bases matching TRBD2. V dropped 4 bases and J dropped 4; count of bases not matched to a gene: 1. The CDR3 has 14 residues. Germline lookup yields CDR1 SGHDN and CDR2 FVKESK. The CDR3, as DNA: TGTGCCAGCAGCCCACTAGCGGGATACAATGAGCAGTTCTTC. This sequence encodes CASSPLAGYNEQFF.

The gene calls are TRBV18 and TRBJ2-1; D possibly corresponds to TRBD1 (6 bases). Trimming stripped 2 bases from V and 6 bases from J, with 11 bases between. CDR3 length: 14 residues. Germline assignment: CDR1 KGHSH and CDR2 LQKENI. The CDR3 DNA reads as TGTGCCAGCTCACCAGGGGGCGCTTTCAATGAGCAGTTCTTC. Residues: CASSPGGAFNEQFF.

The chain has TRBV7-9 and TRBJ1-1; D is ambiguous. This CDR3 contains 14 residues. Trimming stripped 8 bases from V and 0 bases from J, with 13 bases between. Looked up from germline, CDR1 is SEHNR and CDR2 is FQNEAQ (reference sequence). The CDR3 bases are TGTGCCAGCTCTGGCACAGTGTTGAACACTGAAGCTTTCTTT. It translates to CASSGTVLNTEAFF.

The J gene is TRBJ1-1, the V gene TRBV12-3 or TRBV12-4; 7 bases agree with TRBD1. This CDR3 comprises 11 residues. V lost 5 bases, J lost 8 bases, and 2 bases stayed unmatched. CDR3 bases: TGTGCCAGCAGTCCAGGGGGAGAAGCTTTCTTT. This sequence encodes CASSPGGEAFF.

This chain links TRBV7-9 with TRBJ2-1; TRBD2 aligns across 11 bases. Trimming cost V 2 bases and J 7 bases; bases outside gene matches: 13. The CDR3 consists of 18 residues. Germline V gives CDR1 SEHNR, CDR2 FQNEAQ (reference sequence). CDR3 region: CASSLPPRLAGKRNEQFF. The CDR3 nucleotides are TGTGCCAGCAGCTTACCACCAAGACTAGCGGGAAAAAGGAATGAGCAGTTCTTC.

The gene calls are TRBV3-1 (or the pseudogene TRBV3-2) and TRBJ1-1; D unresolved. The CDR3 is 13 amino acids. From germline, CDR1 is LGHDT and CDR2 YNNKEL (reference sequence). Trimming took off 6 bases at V and 5 bases at J, with 13 bases between the two ends. CDR3: CASSLNMGTEAFF. The CDR3 DNA follows: TGTGCCAGCAGTCTGAATATGGGAACTGAAGCTTTCTTT.

This clone was seen a single time. The rearrangement joins TRBV7-2 to TRBJ2-7; the D is unclear. V was trimmed by 1 base and J by 0 bases, leaving 7 bases between them. This CDR3 is built from 14 residues. Per the germline V gene, CDR1 is SGHTA and CDR2 is FQGNSA. DNA for the CDR3: TGTGCCAGCAGCTTAGTAGACTTCTCCTACGAGCAGTACTTC. Translating gives CASSLVDFSYEQYF.

The V call is TRBV13, the J call TRBJ2-1; 10 nucleotides agree with TRBD1. Looked up from germline, CDR1 is PRHDT and CDR2 is FYEKMQ (reference sequence). The CDR3 covers 20 residues. V was pared by 5 bases and J by 4 bases, with 20 bases of the junction left unmatched. The CDR3 spells CASSPRQGAVSGPTYNEQFF. CDR3 coding DNA: TGTGCCAGCAGCCCGCGACAGGGGGCCGTCTCGGGCCCTACTTACAATGAGCAGTTCTTC.

The CDR3 nucleotides read TGTGCCAGTACCTTTGACCGGGGGGCTGAAGCTTTCTTT. Its translation: CASTFDRGAEAFF. The chain links TRBV19 to TRBJ1-1; D possibly corresponds to TRBD1 (5 bases). The CDR3 runs 13 residues. Per germline, CDR1 LNHDA and CDR2 SQIVND (reference sequence). The germline V and J ends were trimmed by 7 bases and 6 bases, with 15 bases remaining between them. The full variable domain, with the rest looked up from reference TRBV19 and TRBJ1-1, is DGGITQSPKYLFRKEGQNVTLSCEQNLNHDAMYWYRQDPGQGLRLIYYSQIVNDFQKGDIAEGYSVSREKKESFPLTVTSAQKNPTAFYLCASTFDRGAEAFFGQGTRLTVV.

This sequence joins TRBV6-5 and TRBJ2-5, with a weak D call TRBD2 (6 bases). Germline V gives CDR1 MNHEY, CDR2 SVGAGI. This CDR3 is 14 amino acids long. V was cut by 5 bases and J by 5 bases, with 15 bases left in between. CDR3 amino acids: CASSPRLEPETQYF. CDR3 sequence (DNA): TGTGCCAGCAGTCCGCGACTAGAGCCGGAGACCCAGTACTTC.

This rearrangement joins TRBV7-2 to TRBJ1-5, with 8 bases matching TRBD1. With V trimmed by 5 bases and J by 5 bases, 8 bases remained unmatched. CDR1 SGHTA and CDR2 FQGNSA come from the germline V gene. The CDR3 consists of 15 residues. The chain's CDR3 is CASSLRTGSDQPQHF. CDR3 nucleotides: TGTGCCAGCAGCCTCAGGACAGGGTCCGATCAGCCCCAGCATTTT.

This chain joins TRBV6-5 and TRBJ1-5; 8 nucleotides agree with TRBD1. This CDR3 is 13 amino acids long. V gave up 2 bases and J gave up 7 bases; unmatched junction bases: 1. The germline CDR1 and CDR2 sequences are MNHEY and SVGAGI. CDR3 protein: CASSYTGGQPQHF. The CDR3 region has the DNA TGTGCCAGCAGTTACACAGGGGGACAGCCCCAGCATTTT.

V usage is TRBV29-1 and J usage is TRBJ2-2, with D unresolved. The CDR3 is made up of 11 amino acids. From germline, CDR1 is SQVTM and CDR2 ANQGSEA. Trimming took 4 bases from V and 6 from J, leaving 6 bases between them. In DNA, the CDR3 is TGCAGCGTTGGGATGGCCGGGGAGCTGTTTTTT. Protein: CSVGMAGELFF.

The chain links TRBV21-1 to TRBJ1-2; the table names TRBD1, a call not compared with the DNA. TRBV21-1 represents a pseudogene. This CDR3 comprises 16 residues. CDR3 region: CASSKTEGGVDYGYTF. Written as DNA, the CDR3 is TGTGCCAGCAGCAAAACGGAAGGGGGCGTTGACTATGGCTACACCTTC.

The chain couples TRBV9 to TRBJ1-3; possible D gene TRBD1, 5 bases. The V gene's germline CDR1 is SGDLS and CDR2 YYNGEE. This CDR3 spans 17 amino acids. Trimming stripped 0 bases from V and 0 bases from J, with 13 bases between. The CDR3 DNA is TGTGCCAGCAGCGTAGCTACGGGGCACTACTCTGGAAACACCATATATTTT. It is translated as CASSVATGHYSGNTIYF.

V gene TRBV5-1 combines with J gene TRBJ1-1, with TRBD1 as a possible D gene (5 bases). This CDR3 region has 15 residues. Trimming took off 1 base at V and 0 bases at J, with 10 bases between the two ends. CDR1 is SGHRS and CDR2 is YFSETQ in the germline V gene. DNA for the CDR3: TGCGCCAGCAGCTTGTTCGGGGGTATGAACACTGAAGCTTTCTTT. Its protein is CASSLFGGMNTEAFF.

The chain carries TRBV3-1 (or the pseudogene TRBV3-2) and TRBJ1-4, with D uncertain. Per germline, CDR1 LGHDT and CDR2 YNNKEL (reference sequence). The V gene lost 4 bases and the J gene lost 0 bases, with 9 bases spanning the gap. This CDR3 contains 15 residues. For the CDR3, the DNA is TGTGCCAGCAGCCGTAAAGAGGCAACTAATGAAAAACTGTTTTTT. Protein: CASSRKEATNEKLFF.

V and J are TRBV6-5 and TRBJ1-2; TRBD1 agrees at 7 bases. Germline V lookup: CDR1 MNHEY, CDR2 SVGAGI. Losses at the gene ends were 7 bases for V and 5 bases for J; bases not matched to a gene: 10. The CDR3 has 14 residues. For the CDR3, the DNA is TGTGCCAGCAAAACAGGGGATCGAAATTATGGCTACACCTTC. Its protein product is CASKTGDRNYGYTF.

Turning to this clone: This sample also contains other DNA sequences that code for the same CDR3. CDR3 in DNA: TGTGCCAGCAGAACAGGGCAAGAGACCCAGTACTTC. Encoded protein: CASRTGQETQYF. The chain carries TRBV6-6 and TRBJ2-5; maybe TRBD1 (6 bases). V was pared by 6 bases and J by 2 bases, with 7 bases between. Germline CDR1 MNHNY, CDR2 SVGAGI (reference sequence). The CDR3 length is 12 residues.

This chain connects TRBV10-3 to TRBJ1-3; D not certain. Germline V CDR1 and CDR2: ENHRY, SYGVKD. The V and J ends lost 4 bases and 0 bases respectively, with 7 bases between them. The CDR3 loop spans 14 amino acids. The CDR3 sequence: CAISGADSGNTIYF. Here the CDR3 DNA reads TGTGCCATCAGTGGGGCAGACTCTGGAAACACCATATATTTT.

This clone was detected once. This chain connects TRBV18 to TRBJ1-6; 9 bases map to TRBD1. CDR1 and CDR2 from the germline V gene are KGHSH and LQKENI. J was trimmed by 9 bases and V by 3 bases; bases with no gene match: 12. The CDR3 consists of 17 residues. CDR3 DNA: TGTGCCAGCTCACCCCGCTCCGGGACAGGGATCGGTTCACCCCTCCACTTT. Its protein product is CASSPRSGTGIGSPLHF.

This clone was detected only once. The V gene is TRBV2, the J gene TRBJ1-1; D may be TRBD1 (5 bases). V was cut by 8 bases and J by 1 base, with 17 bases left in between. Germline CDR1 is SNHLY and CDR2 is FYNNEI. The CDR3 runs to 15 residues. The CDR3 DNA follows: TGTGCCAGCCTCCCCGTACAGGTGAAGAACACTGAAGCTTTCTTT. This gives the protein CASLPVQVKNTEAFF.

The chain joins TRBV10-2 to TRBJ2-1; D is undetermined. The germline CDR1 and CDR2 sequences are WSHSY and SAAADI. V was clipped by 0 bases and J by 0 bases, with 9 bases between them. The CDR3 has 16 amino acids. CDR3 residues: CASSESGRSSYNEQFF. CDR3 in DNA: TGCGCCAGCAGTGAGTCGGGCAGAAGCTCCTACAATGAGCAGTTCTTC.

The chain employs TRBV18 and TRBJ1-4; TRBD1 matches 9 bases. Trimming took 3 bases from V and 4 from J; bases not matched to a gene: 6. The CDR3 sequence is 16 residues long. The germline gives CDR1 KGHSH, CDR2 LQKENI. This CDR3 is CASSPRTGGGNEKLFF. The CDR3 nucleotides read TGTGCCAGCTCACCGCGCACAGGGGGCGGTAATGAAAAACTGTTTTTT.